Listed here are 22 T cell receptor beta chains from one sample, sequenced in a study of tissue T cells after allogeneic stem cell transplantation. Method: immunoSEQ multiplex PCR; TCRdb's copy keeps in-frame clones and lacks some. The data show roughly 5,800 clones, with under 75% seen just once and more than 13% held by the top ten. Source: duodenum tissue, taken at autopsy. The source of these receptors is a woman aged 18 to 55 with breast cancer.

The gene calls are TRBV9 and TRBJ1-4; D unclear. The V end was cut by 1 base, the J end by 7 bases, with 11 bases between. Germline CDR1 SGDLS, CDR2 YYNGEE. This CDR3 is 14 amino acids long. DNA of the CDR3: TGTGCCAGCAGCGTAAACGGGGAGGCTGAAAAACTGTTTTTT. Amino acid sequence: CASSVNGEAEKLFF.

The chain has TRBV4-3 and TRBJ1-2; D not certain. The CDR3 is 15 residues long. Germline V CDR1 and CDR2: LGHNA, YSLEER. V lost 0 bases, J lost 5 bases, and 13 bases lay in between. CDR3 nucleotides: TGCGCCAGCAGCCAAGATTTCGGGTTAATTTATGGCTACACCTTC. It is translated as CASSQDFGLIYGYTF.

The rearrangement joins TRBV3-1 (or the pseudogene TRBV3-2) to TRBJ1-4; no definite D call. Germline CDR1 reads LGHDT; CDR2 reads YNNKEL (reference sequence). V was pared by 3 bases and J by 4 bases, with 12 bases between. This CDR3 is built from 15 residues. CDR3 sequence: CASSQHSKSNEKLFF. For the CDR3, the DNA is TGTGCCAGCAGCCAGCACTCTAAGAGTAATGAAAAACTGTTTTTT.

The chain employs TRBV10-3 and TRBJ2-3, with a weak D call TRBD1 (6 bases). Germline V CDR1 and CDR2: ENHRY, SYGVKD. V was trimmed by 0 bases and J by 6 bases, leaving 19 bases between them. The CDR3 spans 17 residues. CDR3 bases: TGTGCCATCAGTGAGTCGACCCCCAGGGGCCTTTTGGATACGCAGTATTTT. Amino acids: CAISESTPRGLLDTQYF.

The chain carries TRBV6-6 and TRBJ2-3, with 12 positions matching TRBD1. Germline CDR1 reads MNHNY; CDR2 reads SVGAGI (reference sequence). The CDR3 is 16 residues long. The V gene end was trimmed by 4 bases and the J gene end by 4 bases; junction bases not matched to a gene: 6. CDR3 loop: CASSSGTGGGPDTQYF. DNA for the CDR3: TGTGCCAGCAGTTCTGGGACAGGGGGCGGCCCAGATACGCAGTATTTT.

The genes are TRBV9 and TRBJ1-2; D remains unclear. From germline, CDR1 is SGDLS and CDR2 YYNGEE. Trimming left V 4 bases short and J 8 bases short, with 15 bases between. This CDR3 has 13 residues. For the CDR3, the DNA is TGTGCCAGCAGCCCAAGCCCGACGGAAGGCTACACCTTC. It yields the protein CASSPSPTEGYTF.

This rearrangement joins TRBV5-8 to TRBJ2-5, with 7 nucleotides matching TRBD1. The V gene end was trimmed by 3 bases and the J gene end by 1 base; junction bases not matched to a gene: 3. Germline assignment: CDR1 SGHTS and CDR2 YDEGEE. This CDR3 is 14 amino acids long. The CDR3 DNA is TGTGCCAGCAGCTGGGGACAGTCCCAAGAGACCCAGTACTTC. The encoded protein is CASSWGQSQETQYF.

Here the CDR3 DNA reads TGCGCCAGCAGCCAAGGTGTGTGGGGGCCCCCCTACGAGCAGTACTTC. Translated: CASSQGVWGPPYEQYF. The chain links TRBV4-3 to TRBJ2-7; tentatively, D is TRBD1 (6 bases). This CDR3 has 16 residues. Trimming stripped 1 base from V and 2 bases from J, with 15 bases between. Germline lookup yields CDR1 LGHNA and CDR2 YSLEER.

The V call is TRBV11-2, the J call TRBJ2-1; 8 nucleotides align to TRBD2. Trimming took 6 bases from V and 2 from J; bases not matched to a gene: 6. The CDR3 spans 15 residues. Germline loops: CDR1 SGHAT, CDR2 FQNNGV. The CDR3 is CASSNYGGAYNEQFF. CDR3 bases: TGTGCCAGCAGTAACTACGGGGGGGCCTACAATGAGCAGTTCTTC.

The rearrangement joins TRBV29-1 to TRBJ1-2; no definite D call. Trimming pared 7 bases from V and 7 bases from J, leaving 19 bases between. Germline CDR1 SQVTM, CDR2 ANQGSEA. The CDR3 loop spans 13 amino acids. In DNA form, the CDR3 reads TGCAGCGCGCGGACTGACAATCCCTCTGGCTACACCTTC. It translates to CSARTDNPSGYTF.

This chain uses TRBV27 with TRBJ2-6, with 8 bases matching TRBD1. Trimming removed 6 bases from V and 0 bases from J; junction bases left unmatched: 7. CDR3 length: 17 amino acids. CDR1 MNHEY and CDR2 SMNVEV come from the germline V gene (reference sequence). CDR3 sequence: CASSSGTGLSGANVLTF. Here the CDR3 DNA reads TGTGCCAGCAGCTCCGGGACAGGACTCTCTGGGGCCAACGTCCTGACTTTC.

V and J are TRBV7-9 and TRBJ1-2; D uncertain. The CDR3 loop spans 14 amino acids. Per the germline V gene, CDR1 is SEHNR and CDR2 is FQNEAQ (reference sequence). Trimming took off 1 base at V and 0 bases at J, with 6 bases between the two ends. In DNA form, the CDR3 reads TGTGCCAGCAGCTTAGGGGGAGCTAACTATGGCTACACCTTC. Translating gives CASSLGGANYGYTF.

This clone was observed a handful of times. The rearrangement uses TRBV30 and TRBJ1-1; D may be TRBD1 (5 bases). The V end was cut by 2 bases, the J end by 5 bases, with 15 bases between. The CDR3 totals 14 residues. Germline V gene data show CDR1 as GTSNPN and CDR2 as SVGIG (reference sequence). The CDR3 DNA reads TGTGCCTGGAGTTTAGCAGGGTTGGGGACTGAAGCTTTCTTT. It specifies CAWSLAGLGTEAFF.

This clone was recorded once. V is TRBV4-2 and J is TRBJ2-3; a possible D gene is TRBD2 (6 bases). V was shortened by 1 base and J by 5 bases, with 16 bases between the two germline ends. Germline CDR1 reads LGHNA; CDR2 reads YNFKEQ. This CDR3 is built from 16 residues. Here the CDR3 reads CASSQAGPGVVDTQYF. CDR3 sequence (DNA): TGTGCCAGCAGCCAAGCCGGTCCGGGAGTAGTAGATACGCAGTATTTT.

Details on this clone: Other DNA sequences in the same sample also yield this CDR3. The V and J genes are TRBV4-3 and TRBJ2-2; D is undetermined. Germline V lookup: CDR1 LGHNA, CDR2 YSLEER. This CDR3 region has 15 residues. The V gene lost 0 bases and the J gene lost 2 bases, with 7 bases spanning the gap. The CDR3 DNA follows: TGCGCCAGCAGCCAAGATTACCCCAACACCGGGGAGCTGTTTTTT. Translation gives CASSQDYPNTGELFF.

Within the sample, this clone is medium-sized (0.01 to 0.1%). This chain links TRBV28 with TRBJ1-2; possible D gene TRBD1, 6 bases. The length of the CDR3 is 13 residues. The V gene's germline CDR1 is MDHEN and CDR2 SYDVKM. Trimming stripped 2 bases from V and 7 bases from J, with 11 bases between. The CDR3 protein is CASSLGGAGGYTF. CDR3 nucleotides: TGTGCCAGCAGTTTAGGGGGCGCGGGTGGCTACACCTTC.

The gene calls are TRBV7-9 and TRBJ2-3, with TRBD2 identical over 8 bases. This CDR3 region has 16 residues. The germline V gene encodes CDR1 SEHNR and CDR2 FQNEAQ (reference sequence). Trimming cost V 5 bases and J 9 bases; bases outside gene matches: 16. The CDR3 region is CASSPAGERGKVTQYF. CDR3 nucleotides: TGTGCCAGCAGCCCCGCGGGGGAGCGGGGGAAGGTCACGCAGTATTTT.

This clone has only a few counts. The chain joins TRBV2 to TRBJ2-6, with a possible D match to TRBD1 (6 bases). V gave up 5 bases and J gave up 4 bases, with 12 bases separating them. The germline V gene encodes CDR1 SNHLY and CDR2 FYNNEI. The CDR3 spans 15 residues. CDR3 loop: CASSRTGTGANVLTF. CDR3 sequence (DNA): TGTGCCAGCAGTAGAACAGGGACGGGGGCCAACGTCCTGACTTTC.

The chain joins TRBV6-1 to TRBJ1-2, with 7 nucleotides matching TRBD1. CDR1 and CDR2 from the germline V gene are MNHNS and SASEGT. V gave up 2 bases and J gave up 4 bases; unmatched junction bases: 7. The CDR3 totals 15 residues. CDR3 protein: CASSEWQGGSYGYTF. The CDR3 region has the DNA TGTGCCAGCAGTGAATGGCAGGGGGGTTCCTATGGCTACACCTTC.

The chain uses TRBV7-9 and TRBJ1-3; TRBD1 aligns across 9 bases. V gave up 6 bases and J gave up 7 bases; unmatched junction bases: 4. CDR1 is SEHNR, CDR2 FQNEAQ, per germline (reference sequence). The CDR3 length is 13 residues. The CDR3 nucleotides read TGTGCCAGCAGGATGACAGGGGGGAACACCATATATTTT. Its translation: CASRMTGGNTIYF.

Regarding this clone: This may come from a read error, since a much larger clone is one base off. The V call is TRBV28, the J call TRBJ1-6, with a possible D match to TRBD1 (5 bases). CDR3 size: 16 residues. CDR1 is MDHEN and CDR2 is SYDVKM in the germline V gene. CDR3 in amino acids: CASSLAAGRANLPLHF. The DNA for the CDR3 is TGTGCCAGCAGTTTAGCCGCGGGACGGGCGAATTTACCCCTCCACTTT.

The count of this clone is one. This sample includes further DNA sequences coding for the same CDR3. This chain links TRBV6-2 or TRBV6-3 with TRBJ2-7; D gene ambiguous. This CDR3 comprises 14 residues. Looked up from germline, CDR1 is MNHEY and CDR2 is SVGEGT. V dropped 3 bases and J dropped 0 bases, with 9 bases sitting between them. The chain's CDR3 is CASSYVSGSYEQYF. Written as DNA, the CDR3 is TGTGCCAGCAGTTATGTTTCAGGCTCCTACGAGCAGTACTTC.